A selection of T cell receptor beta chains follows, all from one sample in a study of cytomegalovirus exposure and HLA in healthy donors. TCRdb's copy holds only in-frame clones and misses some; the assay was immunoSEQ multiplex PCR. This sample has about 130,000 clones, with about 70% found just once. The sequencing input was PBMCs. These receptor sequences come from a woman between 55 and 75 years old in good health and CMV-seropositive. The CDR3 runs from the conserved cysteine through the conserved F or W. D genes are given only for firm matches. Expanded clones get a size class; other rows say once, few or many, or leave the size out.

TRBV7-3,TRBJ2-3,-,-,CASSLVRGATDTQYF,TGTGCCAGCAGCTTAGTCCGGGGGGCCACAGATACGCAGTATTTT
TRBV7-9,TRBJ1-6,-,-,CAGFDSPGDPLHF,TGTGCCGGTTTTGACAGCCCGGGGGATCCCCTCCACTTT
TRBV7-8,TRBJ1-2,TRBD1,-,CASSPRTGDGYTF,TGTGCCAGCAGCCCGCGGACAGGGGACGGCTACACCTTC
TRBV27,TRBJ1-3,TRBD1,-,CASRVGTGTGNTIYF,TGTGCCAGCAGAGTGGGGACAGGGACTGGAAACACCATATATTTT
TRBV5-1,TRBJ1-2,-,-,CASSLGALDNGYTF,TGCGCCAGCAGCTTGGGGGCGCTGGATAATGGCTACACCTTC
TRBV5-1,TRBJ2-5,TRBD2,once,CASSLGTTKETQYF,TGCGCCAGCAGCCTCGGGACTACAAAAGAGACCCAGTACTTC
TRBV6-5,TRBJ1-1,-,-,CASNPTGNTEAFF,TGTGCCAGCAACCCCACAGGGAACACTGAAGCTTTCTTT
TRBV1,TRBJ1-3,-,few,CTSSFWGFLYSGNTIYF,TGCACCAGCAGCTTTTGGGGCTTTCTTTACTCTGGAAACACCATATATTTT
TRBV2,TRBJ1-1,TRBD1,-,CASSEFQGAGTEAFF,TGTGCCAGCAGTGAATTTCAGGGGGCCGGAACTGAAGCTTTCTTT
TRBV6-5,TRBJ2-1,-,-,CASRSIGSYNEQFF,TGTGCCAGCAGGAGCATCGGGAGCTACAATGAGCAGTTCTTC
TRBV18,TRBJ1-1,TRBD1,-,CASSSGTGRDTEAFF,TGTGCCAGCTCATCGGGGACAGGGAGGGACACTGAAGCTTTCTTT
TRBV18,TRBJ2-7,-,once,CASSPKGAASSYEQYF,TGTGCCAGCTCACCCAAAGGCGCGGCGAGCTCCTACGAGCAGTACTTC
TRBV6-5,TRBJ1-2,-,once,CASSYGGRGWDGYTF,TGTGCCAGCAGTTACGGTGGGCGGGGCTGGGATGGCTACACCTTC
TRBV21-1,TRBJ2-1,-,few,CASRGRGDEQFF,TGTGCCAGCAGGGGGAGGGGGGATGAGCAGTTCTTC
TRBV25-1,TRBJ2-1,TRBD2,-,CASSEAGTSGYNEQFF,TGTGCCAGCAGTGAAGCCGGGACTAGCGGATACAATGAGCAGTTCTTC
TRBV13,TRBJ1-2,TRBD1,-,CASSLGTLTGGQGYTF,TGTGCCAGCAGCTTAGGCACCCTTACAGGGGGCCAGGGCTACACCTTC